This section outlines one T cell receptor beta chain sequence together with its context. What it recognizes is unknown. The data stem from a study of cytomegalovirus exposure and HLA in healthy donors. Study observations and caveats: Presence/absence analyses rested on an assumption that sequencing depth was roughly uniform across donors.

The study ran its PCR with 60 Vbeta and 13 Jbeta primers. Data came from immunoSEQ multiplex PCR; TCRdb stores just in-frame clones and leaves some out. This repertoire shows about 170,000 clones, approximately 80% found once; its top ten account for around 4.1%. This CDR3 contains 15 residues. Germline-derived CDR1 and CDR2 are SGHKS and YYEKEE (reference sequence). V lost 0 bases and J 0 bases, leaving 10 bases between the germline ends. Specimen: PBMCs. V and J are TRBV5-5 and TRBJ2-7, with D hard to call. This sequence was found in a woman aged 45 to 65 in good health and CMV-seropositive. This chain's CDR3 is CASSLGQTNSYEQYF. The CDR3 DNA is TGTGCCAGCAGCTTGGGGCAAACCAACTCCTACGAGCAGTACTTC.